Below are 10 T cell receptor beta chains sequenced from a single sample in a study of blood T cell repertoires in COVID-19. The data were produced by immunoSEQ multiplex PCR, yet TCRdb's version contains in-frame clones alone and is incomplete. Of 70,000 to 95,000 clones listed, just under 85% were seen once; the top ten hold about 12%. Sequencing was done on a sample of peripheral blood. Every receptor here comes from a woman aged 65 to 85 with active or convalescent COVID-19.

V and J are TRBV5-6 and TRBJ1-2; 9 bases are shared with TRBD1. The CDR3 covers 15 residues. V lost 3 bases and J lost 0; bases outside the gene matches: 3. Germline CDR1 is SGHDT and CDR2 is YYEEEE. The CDR3 coding sequence is TGTGCCAGCAGCTCGGGGACAGGGTCTAACTATGGCTACACCTTC. The encoded protein is CASSSGTGSNYGYTF.

The CDR3 DNA is TGTGCCAGCAGCTTCCCAGGGGGCGCGGGGGCTTTCTTT. Protein product: CASSFPGGAGAFF. This sequence joins TRBV5-4 and TRBJ1-1; TRBD1 matches at 8 bases. V gave up 2 bases and J gave up 11 bases; unmatched junction bases: 8. Germline assignment: CDR1 SGHNT and CDR2 YYREEE (reference sequence). The CDR3 is 13 amino acids.

The J gene is TRBJ2-3, the V gene TRBV5-1; 9 bases line up with TRBD2. CDR3 length equals 15 residues. Trimming at V came to 6 bases and at J to 4 bases, leaving 9 bases not matched to a gene. Per germline, CDR1 SGHRS and CDR2 YFSETQ. The CDR3 region has the DNA TGCGCCAGCACCGGGCTAGCGGGATCCCCAGATACGCAGTATTTT. It yields the protein CASTGLAGSPDTQYF.

This chain links TRBV7-9 with TRBJ2-3; maybe TRBD1 (5 bases). Looked up from germline, CDR1 is SEHNR and CDR2 is FQNEAQ (reference sequence). Between the trimmed V and J ends, which lost 5 bases and 2 bases, there was a span of 17 bases. The CDR3 is 16 residues long. As DNA, the CDR3 is TGTGCCAGCAGCCCGGAGCACAGGATAAACACAGATACGCAGTATTTT. This translates into CASSPEHRINTDTQYF.

The rearrangement joins TRBV5-5 to TRBJ2-1; 15 nucleotides line up with TRBD2. Germline CDR1 SGHKS, CDR2 YYEKEE (reference sequence). J gave up 7 bases and V 6 bases, and 14 bases lay outside the gene matches. The CDR3 runs 18 residues. The CDR3 DNA sequence: TGTGCCAGCACTTCCCTGGGACTAGCGGGGGGCCCGTGGAATGAGCAGTTCTTC. Its translation: CASTSLGLAGGPWNEQFF.

V is TRBV2 and J is TRBJ1-6; 10 bases align to TRBD1. Losses at the gene ends were 8 bases for V and 9 bases for J; bases not matched to a gene: 7. CDR3 length: 14 amino acids. Germline CDR1 is SNHLY and CDR2 is FYNNEI. For the CDR3, the DNA is TGTGCCAGCGTAGGGGACAGGGGAGGTTCACCCCTCCACTTT. It is translated as CASVGDRGGSPLHF.

The V call is TRBV27, the J call TRBJ2-5; TRBD1 matches 8 bases. V lost 5 bases and J lost 1; bases outside the gene matches: 6. Looked up from germline, CDR1 is MNHEY and CDR2 is SMNVEV (reference sequence). This CDR3 contains 15 residues. CDR3 nucleotides: TGTGCCAGCAGTCGGGACAGGTTACGCCAAGAGACCCAGTACTTC. It translates to CASSRDRLRQETQYF.

This chain links TRBV28 with TRBJ2-2, with 7 nucleotides matching TRBD2. This CDR3 region has 16 residues. Germline CDR1 reads MDHEN; CDR2 reads SYDVKM. Trimming at V came to 7 bases and at J to 2 bases, leaving 10 bases not matched to a gene. CDR3 nucleotides: TGTGCCAGCATGGACGCTCGGGGGGTTAACACCGGGGAGCTGTTTTTT. Encoded protein: CASMDARGVNTGELFF.

The chain couples TRBV7-6 to TRBJ2-5, with 7 bases aligning to TRBD2. CDR3 length: 15 residues. The V gene's germline CDR1 is SGHVS and CDR2 FNYEAQ. Trimming removed 1 base from V and 2 bases from J; junction bases left unmatched: 4. DNA of the CDR3: TGTGCCAGCAGCTTAGGGCGGGGGTTTCAAGAGACCCAGTACTTC. As protein: CASSLGRGFQETQYF. The whole variable domain, filled in from reference TRBV7-6 and TRBJ2-5, reads GAGVSQSPRYKVTKRGQDVALRCDPISGHVSLYWYRQALGQGPEFLTYFNYEAQQDKSGLPNDRFSAERPEGSISTLTIQRTEQRDSAMYRCASSLGRGFQETQYFGPGTRLLVL.

The chain uses TRBV16 and TRBJ1-1, with D perhaps TRBD1 (5 bases). The CDR3 has 16 amino acids. In germline, CDR1 is KGHSY, CDR2 FQNENV. Trimming left V 0 bases short and J 1 base short, with 12 bases between. The CDR3 region has the DNA TGTGCCAGCAGCCAATCTAAAGGGGTGGGGAACACTGAAGCTTTCTTT. This encodes CASSQSKGVGNTEAFF.